Below are 25 T cell receptor beta chains sequenced from a single sample in a study of blood T cells in healthy people across ages. Next came a second PCR, run for about 6 to 11 cycles, which used a sample-barcoded 5' primer along with a J-beta primer mix. TCRdb redid the calling of the 5' RACE reads with MiXCR, one entry per CDR3 protein. This sample yields some 640,000 distinct CDR3 sequences, of which 45% to 50% are seen a single time; around a third belongs to the top ten. Sequencing input: blood. Receptors originate from a woman aged 55-69 years in good health.

This clonotype has just a few counts. The chain links TRBV10-3 to TRBJ2-1; D remains ambiguous. The CDR3 is made up of 12 amino acids. Germline CDR1 reads ENHRY; CDR2 reads SYGVKD. Trimming removed 5 bases from V and 3 bases from J, with 5 bases in between. CDR3 in DNA: TGTGCCATCAGTCTTTACTACAATGAGCAGTTCTTC. Its translation is CAISLYYNEQFF.

This clonotype occurred a few times. The CDR3 region has the DNA TGCGCCAGCAGCCAAGATTTTACCAGCTCCTACGAGCAGTACTTC. This codes for CASSQDFTSSYEQYF. The chain recombines TRBV4-3 with TRBJ2-7, with D unclear. V shed 0 bases and J shed 0 bases, with 9 bases lying between them. The CDR3 contains 15 residues. Germline-derived CDR1 and CDR2 are LGHNA and YSLEER.

This clonotype was detected a few times. The V and J genes are TRBV16 and TRBJ1-2, with TRBD1 matching 7 bases. Unmatched junction bases numbered 6, after V lost 1 base and J lost 4 bases. CDR1 is KGHSY, CDR2 FQNENV, per germline. The CDR3 is 15 residues long. CDR3 residues: CASSQYNRGGYGYTF. In DNA form, the CDR3 reads TGTGCCAGCAGCCAATATAACAGGGGCGGCTATGGCTACACCTTC. Filled out from reference TRBV16 and TRBJ1-2, the complete variable domain reads GEEVAQTPKHLVRGEGQKAKLYCAPIKGHSYVFWYQQVLKNEFKFLISFQNENVFDETGMPKERFSAKCLPNSPCSLEIQATKLEDSAVYFCASSQYNRGGYGYTFGSGTRLTVV.

This clonotype was found a few times. The V and J genes are TRBV7-9 and TRBJ2-5, with D possibly being TRBD2 (6 bases). The CDR3 runs to 15 residues. V gave up 5 bases and J gave up 4 bases, with 17 bases separating them. Germline lookup yields CDR1 SEHNR and CDR2 FQNEAQ (reference sequence). CDR3 bases: TGTGCCAGCAGCCCCGGGAGAGGGTATCGAGAGACCCAGTACTTC. Translated: CASSPGRGYRETQYF.

This chain connects TRBV7-2 to TRBJ2-3; TRBD1 matches at 7 bases. Per germline, CDR1 SGHTA and CDR2 FQGNSA. CDR3 size: 15 residues. J lost 2 bases, V lost 5 bases, and 7 bases had no gene match. The CDR3 bases are TGTGCCAGCAGCCAATCCGGGACAGTCACAGATACGCAGTATTTT. Translating it yields CASSQSGTVTDTQYF.

The J gene is TRBJ2-1, the V gene TRBV29-1; the D gene is possibly TRBD1 (6 bases). The tail of the sequence fits TRBJ2-7 better, so the J call may be wrong. Germline CDR1 and CDR2: SQVTM and ANQGSEA. The CDR3 is 14 amino acids. The CDR3 protein is CSVPTGKIYNEQYF. CDR3 nucleotide sequence: TGCAGCGTTCCAACAGGGAAAATCTACAATGAGCAGTACTTC.

V is TRBV12-5 and J is TRBJ2-7, with 7 bases identical to TRBD1. The J call may be mistaken, given a closer DNA end match to TRBJ2-5. Germline assignment: CDR1 LGHNT and CDR2 FRNRAP. CDR3 length: 13 amino acids. The CDR3 reads CASAMGQKETQYF. The DNA for the CDR3 is TGTGCTAGTGCCATGGGACAGAAAGAGACCCAGTACTTC.

This clonotype has only a few counts. The chain combines TRBV7-2 with TRBJ2-1; tentative D call: TRBD1 (5 bases). CDR1 SGHTA and CDR2 FQGNSA come from the germline V gene. Deletions cut 10 bases from V and 4 bases from J, with 14 bases between. The CDR3 covers 13 residues. Here the CDR3 DNA reads TGTGCCAAGCAGACAGTCCCATACAATGAGCAGTTCTTC. Residues: CAKQTVPYNEQFF.

This chain links TRBV5-1 with TRBJ2-7; D not certain. The CDR3 covers 13 residues. The V and J ends lost 4 bases and 1 base respectively, with 9 bases between them. Germline loops: CDR1 SGHRS, CDR2 YFSETQ. CDR3 residues: CASSPLQSYEQYF. The CDR3 coding sequence is TGCGCCAGCAGCCCGCTTCAGTCCTACGAGCAGTACTTC.

This clonotype was recorded a few times. The chain is built from TRBV5-1 and TRBJ2-5; perhaps TRBD2 as D (5 bases). The CDR3 is made up of 15 amino acids. Trimming removed 1 base from V and 2 bases from J, with 12 bases in between. CDR1 and CDR2 (germline): SGHRS, YFSETQ. The CDR3 protein is CASSLYPGSQETQYF. CDR3 nucleotide sequence: TGCGCCAGCAGCTTGTATCCTGGGAGTCAAGAGACCCAGTACTTC.

The table lists this clonotype with a few counts. The CDR3 DNA sequence: TGTGCCAGCAGCGTGTATTCGGGAAACAATGAGCAGTTCTTC. Residues: CASSVYSGNNEQFF. The chain has TRBV7-2 and TRBJ2-1; D is perhaps TRBD2 (5 bases). CDR3 length: 14 amino acids. Trimming shortened V by 5 bases and J by 5 bases, and 13 bases separated the two germline ends. The germline V gene encodes CDR1 SGHTA and CDR2 FQGNSA.

This clonotype occurred a few times. The genes are TRBV28 and TRBJ2-4; 9 nucleotides agree with TRBD1. This CDR3 has 15 amino acids. V dropped 1 base and J dropped 7; count of bases not matched to a gene: 5. The V gene's germline CDR1 is MDHEN and CDR2 SYDVKM. CDR3 region: CASSLSGQGMNIQYF. For the CDR3, the DNA is TGTGCCAGCAGTTTATCCGGACAGGGGATGAACATTCAGTACTTC.

This clonotype was counted a few times. The V and J genes are TRBV7-2 and TRBJ2-4; D uncertain. Trimming removed 3 bases at V and 6 bases at J, with 12 bases between. Germline CDR1 reads SGHTA; CDR2 reads FQGNSA. This CDR3 contains 14 residues. The CDR3 nucleotides are TGTGCCAGCAGCTTCGGTGACGGACCAAACATTCAGTACTTC. As protein: CASSFGDGPNIQYF.

The chain combines TRBV6-5 with TRBJ1-6; tentatively, D is TRBD1 (6 bases). This CDR3 spans 15 amino acids. The V end lost 2 bases, the J end lost 10 bases, and 15 bases lay between the germline ends. Germline loops: CDR1 MNHEY, CDR2 SVGAGI. The CDR3 sequence is CASSYTTGYFSPLHF. The CDR3 region has the DNA TGTGCCAGCAGTTACACAACAGGGTATTTCTCACCCCTCCACTTT.

The CDR3 sequence: CASSQEVTGRSGYTF. The CDR3 DNA follows: TGCGCCAGCAGCCAAGAAGTAACAGGGCGTAGTGGCTACACCTTC. V gene TRBV4-1 combines with J gene TRBJ1-2; D possibly corresponds to TRBD1 (6 bases). Trimming took off 0 bases at V and 7 bases at J, with 15 bases between the two ends. CDR3 length equals 15 residues. Germline CDR1 reads MGHRA; CDR2 reads YSYEKL.

This clonotype was seen a handful of times. J is TRBJ1-2 and V is TRBV29-1, with 9 bases identical to TRBD1. The CDR3 is 13 residues long. From germline, CDR1 is SQVTM and CDR2 ANQGSEA. With V trimmed by 6 bases and J by 4 bases, 6 bases remained unmatched. The DNA for the CDR3 is TGCAGCGTGGGACAGGGAAGTAGCTATGGCTACACCTTC. It encodes CSVGQGSSYGYTF.

V usage is TRBV13 and J usage is TRBJ1-2; D not certain. Per germline, CDR1 PRHDT and CDR2 FYEKMQ (reference sequence). The CDR3 extends over 13 amino acids. V lost 5 bases to trimming and J lost 8 bases, with 15 bases between them. The CDR3, as DNA: TGTGCCAGCAGCGCCTATCCACGGCAAGGCTACACCTTC. It yields the protein CASSAYPRQGYTF.

This clonotype was counted only a few times. This chain joins TRBV6-6 and TRBJ2-5, with TRBD1 matching over 7 bases. This CDR3 contains 14 residues. Germline lookup yields CDR1 MNHNY and CDR2 SVGAGI (reference sequence). After removal of 5 bases from V and 4 bases from J, the junction contained 7 bases not matched to a gene. The CDR3 DNA sequence: TGTGCCAGCAGTAAGACAGGGTCGTTAGAGACCCAGTACTTC. This translates into CASSKTGSLETQYF.

This clonotype was picked up a small number of times. The chain has TRBV5-6 and TRBJ2-5; D remains ambiguous. The end of the DNA aligns better with TRBJ2-7, so the J call may be wrong. From germline, CDR1 is SGHDT and CDR2 YYEEEE. This CDR3 spans 13 amino acids. CDR3 DNA: TGTGCCAGCAGCTCCCCGGGTTACGACGAGCAGTACTTC. Translating it yields CASSSPGYDEQYF.

This clonotype was found a few times. A much larger clone lies a single base off, so this may be a read error. The V and J genes are TRBV20-1 and TRBJ1-2; D remains ambiguous. The CDR3 runs 10 residues. The V gene lost 0 bases and the J gene lost 7 bases, with 3 bases spanning the gap. Germline CDR1 reads DFQATT; CDR2 reads SNEGSKA (reference sequence). Written as DNA, the CDR3 is TGCAGTGCTAGAGAGGGTGGCTACACCTTC. Amino acids: CSAREGGYTF.

This clonotype was detected a few times. This chain connects TRBV6-2 or TRBV6-3 to TRBJ2-5; D unresolved. CDR3 size: 13 residues. V dropped 10 bases and J dropped 4 bases, with 16 bases sitting between them. CDR1 is MNHEY and CDR2 is SVGEGT in the germline V gene. CDR3 DNA: TGTGCCACCAGAGGAGACCCGAGAGAGACCCAGTACTTC. This gives the protein CATRGDPRETQYF.

This clonotype appeared a few times. The chain employs TRBV4-3 and TRBJ2-3; D unresolved. Deletions cut 0 bases from V and 1 base from J, with 11 bases between. This CDR3 has 16 residues. CDR1 is LGHNA, CDR2 YSLEER, per germline. CDR3 sequence reads: CASSQDQGFRTDTQYF. The CDR3 DNA reads as TGCGCCAGCAGCCAAGATCAAGGCTTCCGCACAGATACGCAGTATTTT.

The chain recombines TRBV7-2 with TRBJ2-5; D unclear. Germline CDR1 and CDR2: SGHTA and FQGNSA. The ends were cut back, 1 base at V and 4 bases at J, with 10 bases in the middle. CDR3 length: 14 amino acids. CDR3 nucleotides: TGTGCCAGCAGCTTAGTACGAGCCCTAGAGACCCAGTACTTC. Its protein is CASSLVRALETQYF. The entire variable domain, with the rest obtained from reference TRBV7-2 and TRBJ2-5, is as follows: GAGVSQSPSNKVTEKGKDVELRCDPISGHTALYWYRQSLGQGLEFLIYFQGNSAPDKSGLPSDRFSAERTGGSVSTLTIQRTQQEDSAVYLCASSLVRALETQYFGPGTRLLVL.

The J gene is TRBJ2-1, the V gene TRBV5-1, with TRBD1 as a possible D gene (7 bases). The V end lost 0 bases, the J end lost 6 bases, and 16 bases lay between the germline ends. The CDR3 spans 16 residues. CDR1 and CDR2 (germline): SGHRS, YFSETQ. The CDR3 DNA sequence: TGCGCCAGCAGCTTGGTTCCCGGGACAGCGGGCAATGAGCAGTTCTTC. Protein: CASSLVPGTAGNEQFF.

This chain joins TRBV28 and TRBJ2-7, with D perhaps TRBD1 (6 bases). Trimming removed 6 bases from V and 7 bases from J, with 19 bases in between. Germline-derived CDR1 and CDR2 are MDHEN and SYDVKM. The CDR3 extends over 14 amino acids. The CDR3 is CASRPDSPYNEQYF. CDR3 DNA: TGTGCCAGCAGGCCGGACAGTCCCTACAATGAGCAGTACTTC.